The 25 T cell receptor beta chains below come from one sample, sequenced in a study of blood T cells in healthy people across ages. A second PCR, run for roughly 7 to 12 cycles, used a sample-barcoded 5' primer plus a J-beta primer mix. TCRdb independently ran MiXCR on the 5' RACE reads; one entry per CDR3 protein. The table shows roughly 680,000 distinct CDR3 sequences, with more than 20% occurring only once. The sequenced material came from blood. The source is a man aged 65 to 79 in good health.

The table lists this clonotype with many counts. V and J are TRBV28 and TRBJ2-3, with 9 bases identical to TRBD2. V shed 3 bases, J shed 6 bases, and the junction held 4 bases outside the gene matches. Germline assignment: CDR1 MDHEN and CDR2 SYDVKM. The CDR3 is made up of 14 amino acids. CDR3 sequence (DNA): TGTGCCAGCAGTTTCAGGGGACTAGCTGATACGCAGTATTTT. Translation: CASSFRGLADTQYF.

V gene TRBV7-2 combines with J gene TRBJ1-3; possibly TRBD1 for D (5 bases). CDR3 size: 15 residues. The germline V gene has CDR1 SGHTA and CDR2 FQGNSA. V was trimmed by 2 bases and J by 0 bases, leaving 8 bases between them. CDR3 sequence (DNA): TGTGCCAGCAGCTTACCGCAGGGCTCTGGAAACACCATATATTTT. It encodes CASSLPQGSGNTIYF.

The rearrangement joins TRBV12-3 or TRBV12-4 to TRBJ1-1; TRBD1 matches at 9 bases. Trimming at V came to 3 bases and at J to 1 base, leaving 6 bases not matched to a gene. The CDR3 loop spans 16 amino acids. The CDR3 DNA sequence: TGTGCCAGCAGTTTGGAAATGGACAGGGGGAACACTGAAGCTTTCTTT. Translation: CASSLEMDRGNTEAFF.

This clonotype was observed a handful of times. Here the CDR3 reads CASSATPLRTDTQYF. The CDR3 nucleotides read TGTGCCAGCAGTGCGACCCCGTTACGCACAGATACGCAGTATTTT. This sequence joins TRBV2 and TRBJ2-3; D is ambiguous. V was trimmed by 4 bases and J by 1 base, leaving 12 bases between them. The CDR3 spans 15 residues. Germline V CDR1 and CDR2: SNHLY, FYNNEI.

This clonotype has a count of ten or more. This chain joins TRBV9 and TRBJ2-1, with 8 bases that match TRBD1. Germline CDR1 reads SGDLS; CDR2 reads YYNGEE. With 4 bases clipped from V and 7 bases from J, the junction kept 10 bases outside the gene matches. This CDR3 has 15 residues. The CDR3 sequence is CASSTGQGHKNEQFF. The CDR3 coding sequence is TGTGCCAGCAGCACCGGACAGGGCCATAAGAATGAGCAGTTCTTC.

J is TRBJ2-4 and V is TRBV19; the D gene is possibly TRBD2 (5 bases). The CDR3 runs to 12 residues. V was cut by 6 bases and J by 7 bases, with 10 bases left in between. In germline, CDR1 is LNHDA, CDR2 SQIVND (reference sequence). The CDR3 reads CASRQTGNIQYF. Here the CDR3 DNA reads TGTGCCAGTAGACAGACGGGGAACATTCAGTACTTC.

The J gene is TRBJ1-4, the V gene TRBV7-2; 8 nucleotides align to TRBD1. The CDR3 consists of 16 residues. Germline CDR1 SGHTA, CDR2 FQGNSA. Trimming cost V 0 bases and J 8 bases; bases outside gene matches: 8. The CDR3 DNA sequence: TGTGCCAGCAGCTTAGCTACCCAGGGGGCGCGCGAAAAACTGTTTTTT. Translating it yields CASSLATQGAREKLFF.

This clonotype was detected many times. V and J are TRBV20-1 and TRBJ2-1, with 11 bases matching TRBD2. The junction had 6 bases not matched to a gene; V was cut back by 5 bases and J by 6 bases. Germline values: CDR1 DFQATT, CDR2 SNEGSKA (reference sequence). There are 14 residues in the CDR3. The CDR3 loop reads CSARSGRALNEQFF. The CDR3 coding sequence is TGCAGTGCTCGTAGCGGGAGGGCCCTCAATGAGCAGTTCTTC.

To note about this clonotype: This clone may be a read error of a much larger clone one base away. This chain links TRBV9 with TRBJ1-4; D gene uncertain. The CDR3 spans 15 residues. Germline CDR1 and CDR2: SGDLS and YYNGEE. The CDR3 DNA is TGTGCCAGCAGCGTATCCACTCTAGCTAATGAAAAACTGCTTTTT. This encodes CASSVSTLANEKLLF. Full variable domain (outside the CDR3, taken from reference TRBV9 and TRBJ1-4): DSGVTQTPKHLITATGQRVTLRCSPRSGDLSVYWYQQSLDQGLQFLIQYYNGEERAKGNILERFSAQQFPDLHSELNLSSLELGDSALYFCASSVSTLANEKLLFGSGTQLSVL.

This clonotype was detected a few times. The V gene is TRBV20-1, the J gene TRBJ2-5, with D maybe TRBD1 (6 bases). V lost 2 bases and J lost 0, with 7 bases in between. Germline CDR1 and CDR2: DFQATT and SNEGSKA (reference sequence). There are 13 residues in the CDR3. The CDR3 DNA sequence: TGCAGTGCTAGATACAGGGACCAAGAGACCCAGTACTTC. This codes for CSARYRDQETQYF.

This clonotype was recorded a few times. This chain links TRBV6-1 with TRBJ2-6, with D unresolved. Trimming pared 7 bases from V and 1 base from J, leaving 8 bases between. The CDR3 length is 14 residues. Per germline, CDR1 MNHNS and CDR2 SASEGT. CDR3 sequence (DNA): TGTGCCAGCACCGCAGGTTCTGGGGCCAACGTCCTGACTTTC. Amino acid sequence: CASTAGSGANVLTF.

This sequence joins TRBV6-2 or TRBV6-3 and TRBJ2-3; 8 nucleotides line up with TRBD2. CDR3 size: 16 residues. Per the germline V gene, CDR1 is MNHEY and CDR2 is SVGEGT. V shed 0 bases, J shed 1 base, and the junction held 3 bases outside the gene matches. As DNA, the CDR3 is TGTGCCAGCAGTTACTCGAAGACTAGCGGCACAGATACGCAGTATTTT. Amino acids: CASSYSKTSGTDTQYF.

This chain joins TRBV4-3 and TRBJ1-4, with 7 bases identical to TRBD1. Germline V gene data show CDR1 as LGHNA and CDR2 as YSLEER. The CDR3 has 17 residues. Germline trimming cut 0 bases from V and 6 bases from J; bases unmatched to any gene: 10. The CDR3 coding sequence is TGCGCCAGCAGCCAAGATTTCGCGACAGGGAATCATGAAAAACTGTTTTTT. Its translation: CASSQDFATGNHEKLFF.

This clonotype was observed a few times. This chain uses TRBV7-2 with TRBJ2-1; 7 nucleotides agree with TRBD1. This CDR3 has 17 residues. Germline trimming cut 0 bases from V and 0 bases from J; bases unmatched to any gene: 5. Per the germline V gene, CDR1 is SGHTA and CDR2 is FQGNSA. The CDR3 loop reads CASSLASTGNSYNEQFF. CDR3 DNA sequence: TGTGCCAGCAGCTTAGCCTCGACAGGGAACTCCTACAATGAGCAGTTCTTC.

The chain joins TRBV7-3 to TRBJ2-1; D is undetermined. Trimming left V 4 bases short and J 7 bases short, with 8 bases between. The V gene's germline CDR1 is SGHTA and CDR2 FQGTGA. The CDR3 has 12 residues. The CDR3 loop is CASSSDGNEQFF. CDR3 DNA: TGTGCCAGCAGCTCGGATGGGAATGAGCAGTTCTTC.

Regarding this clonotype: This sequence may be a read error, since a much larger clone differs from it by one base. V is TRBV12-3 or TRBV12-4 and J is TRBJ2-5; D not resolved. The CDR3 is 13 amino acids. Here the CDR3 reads CAGSPPIVETQYF. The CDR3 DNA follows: TGTGCCGGCAGTCCCCCGATTGTGGAGACCCAGTACTTC.

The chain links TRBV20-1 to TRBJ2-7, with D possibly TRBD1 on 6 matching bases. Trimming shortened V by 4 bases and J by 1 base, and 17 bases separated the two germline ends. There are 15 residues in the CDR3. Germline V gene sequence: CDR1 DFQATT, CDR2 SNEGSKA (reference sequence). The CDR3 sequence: CSATETGYPSYEQYF. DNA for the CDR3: TGCAGTGCTACGGAAACAGGGTATCCTTCCTACGAGCAGTACTTC.

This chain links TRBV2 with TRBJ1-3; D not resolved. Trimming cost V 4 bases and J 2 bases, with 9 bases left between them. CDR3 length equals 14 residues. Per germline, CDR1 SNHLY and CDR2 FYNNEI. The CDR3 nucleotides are TGTGCCAGCAGTGTCGGGGTACCTGGAAACACCATATATTTT. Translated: CASSVGVPGNTIYF.

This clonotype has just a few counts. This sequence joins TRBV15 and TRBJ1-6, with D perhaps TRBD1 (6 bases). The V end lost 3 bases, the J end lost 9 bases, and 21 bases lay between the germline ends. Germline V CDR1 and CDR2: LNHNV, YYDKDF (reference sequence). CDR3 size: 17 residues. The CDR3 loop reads CATSSWGLQGTSSPLHF. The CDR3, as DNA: TGTGCCACCAGCAGTTGGGGGCTACAGGGCACAAGTTCACCCCTCCACTTT.

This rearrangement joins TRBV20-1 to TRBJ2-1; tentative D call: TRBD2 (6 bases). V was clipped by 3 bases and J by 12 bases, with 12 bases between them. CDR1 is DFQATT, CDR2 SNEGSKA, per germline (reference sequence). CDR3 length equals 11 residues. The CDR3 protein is CSASDPEGQFF. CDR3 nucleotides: TGCAGTGCTAGTGACCCGGAGGGGCAGTTCTTC.

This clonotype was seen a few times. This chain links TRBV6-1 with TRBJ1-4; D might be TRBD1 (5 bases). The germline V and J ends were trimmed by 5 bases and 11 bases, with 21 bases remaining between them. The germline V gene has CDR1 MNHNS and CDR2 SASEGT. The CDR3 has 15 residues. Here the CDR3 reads CASSPPGTIKGKLFF. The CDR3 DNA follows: TGTGCCAGCAGTCCACCCGGGACTATCAAAGGGAAACTGTTTTTT.

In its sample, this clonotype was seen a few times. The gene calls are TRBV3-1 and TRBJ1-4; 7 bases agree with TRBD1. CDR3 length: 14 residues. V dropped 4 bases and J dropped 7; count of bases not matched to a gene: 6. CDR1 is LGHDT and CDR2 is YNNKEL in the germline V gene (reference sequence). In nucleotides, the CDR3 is TGTGCCAGCAGCCTAAACAGGGGCGGTGAAAAACTGTTTTTT. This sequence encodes CASSLNRGGEKLFF.

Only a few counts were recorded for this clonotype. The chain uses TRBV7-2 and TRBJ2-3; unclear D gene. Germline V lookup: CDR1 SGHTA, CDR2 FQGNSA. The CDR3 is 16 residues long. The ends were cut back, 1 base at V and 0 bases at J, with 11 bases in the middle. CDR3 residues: CASSLGGFSSTDTQYF. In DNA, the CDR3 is TGTGCCAGCAGCTTAGGGGGTTTTTCTAGCACAGATACGCAGTATTTT.

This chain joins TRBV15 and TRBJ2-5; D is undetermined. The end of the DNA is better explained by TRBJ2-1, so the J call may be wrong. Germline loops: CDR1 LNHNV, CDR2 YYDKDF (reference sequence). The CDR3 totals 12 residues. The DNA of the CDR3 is TGTGCCACCAAAGGTCCAATGGCTGAGCAGTTCTTC. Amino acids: CATKGPMAEQFF.

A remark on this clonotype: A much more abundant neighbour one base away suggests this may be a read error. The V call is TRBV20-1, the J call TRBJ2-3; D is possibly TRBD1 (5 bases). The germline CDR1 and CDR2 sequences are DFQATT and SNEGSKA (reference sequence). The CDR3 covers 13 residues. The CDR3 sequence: CSAREDGTGTQYF. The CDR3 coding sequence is TGCAGTGCTAGAGAGGATGGCACAGGTACGCAGTATTTT.